This T cell receptor beta chain emerged from a study of blood T cell repertoires in COVID-19. Whole-study context: Material from acute and convalescent COVID-19 was sourced from the United States, Italy and Spain. Sources were T cells, B-cell-depleted T cells, or PBMCs; the material itself was cDNA or gDNA.

This clone was observed a handful of times. Original methodology: Amplifying reference gene primers gave estimates of nucleated cell counts. Data came from immunoSEQ multiplex PCR; TCRdb stores just in-frame clones and leaves some out. V and J calls and clone size are as listed in that table; D and trimming were resolved from the DNA. The table has about 150,000 clones, approximately 88% seen once. This CDR3 is 15 amino acids long. Trimming removed 3 bases from V and 0 bases from J, with 11 bases in between. CDR1 is KGHSH and CDR2 is LQKENI in the germline V gene. The material sequenced was peripheral blood. The chain couples TRBV18 to TRBJ1-1; D is possibly TRBD1 (5 bases). This receptor was identified in a man aged 70 or older with acute or convalescent COVID-19. CDR3 loop: CASSPATVMNTEAFF. DNA for the CDR3: TGTGCCAGCTCACCCGCGACAGTCATGAACACTGAAGCTTTCTTT.